The clone carrying this T cell receptor (beta chain) was observed at least ten times. The antigen remains undetermined. Regions amplified from RNA transcripts were the TCR beta CDR3 regions. Using the HTBI primer set, a first-round RT-PCR was run on the TCR CDR3. TCRdb re-analysed the multiplex PCR reads in MiXCR, keeping a single row per CDR3 protein. The table has under 550,000 distinct CDR3 sequences, roughly an eighth seen once. Per the germline V gene, CDR1 is MNHNS and CDR2 is SASEGT. Trimming took off 7 bases at V and 1 base at J, with 13 bases between the two ends. CDR3 length equals 14 residues. It was uncontrolled infection, other autoimmune disease, pregnancy or lactation that excluded patients. PBMCs came from more than 9.5 ml fresh peripheral blood. This specimen belongs to a study of T cells in Graves' hyperthyroidism and ophthalmopathy. Study outcomes and limitations: Most thyroid clonotypes expanded above 0.001 appeared in blood too. Classification by a 13 V-J model distinguished ophthalmopathy from stable hyperthyroidism.

The specimen was blood. This sequence originates from a woman aged 18 to 35 with Graves' hyperthyroidism. The chain combines TRBV6-1 with TRBJ1-2, with D tentatively TRBD1 (5 bases). The CDR3, as DNA: TGTGCCAGCAAGCAAATTAGGGGTAACTATGGCTACACCTTC. It encodes CASKQIRGNYGYTF.